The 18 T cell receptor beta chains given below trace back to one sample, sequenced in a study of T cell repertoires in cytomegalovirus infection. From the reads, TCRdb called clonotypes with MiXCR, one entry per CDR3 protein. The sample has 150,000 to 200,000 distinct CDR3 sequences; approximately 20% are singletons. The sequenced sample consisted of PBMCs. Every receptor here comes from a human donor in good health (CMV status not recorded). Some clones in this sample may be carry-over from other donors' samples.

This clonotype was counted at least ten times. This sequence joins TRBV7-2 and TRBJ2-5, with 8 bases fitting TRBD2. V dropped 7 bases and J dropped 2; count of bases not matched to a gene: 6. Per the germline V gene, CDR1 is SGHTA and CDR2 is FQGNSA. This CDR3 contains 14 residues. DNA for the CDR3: TGTGCCAGCAACGGGGGGGGGTCGCAAGAGACCCAGTACTTC. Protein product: CASNGGGSQETQYF.

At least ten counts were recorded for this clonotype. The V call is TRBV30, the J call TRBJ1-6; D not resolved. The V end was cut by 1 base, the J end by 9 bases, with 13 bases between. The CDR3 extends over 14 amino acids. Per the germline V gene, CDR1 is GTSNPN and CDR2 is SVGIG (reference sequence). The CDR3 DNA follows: TGTGCCTGGAGTGCGGGTCAAGTAGTTTCACCCCTCCACTTT. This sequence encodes CAWSAGQVVSPLHF.

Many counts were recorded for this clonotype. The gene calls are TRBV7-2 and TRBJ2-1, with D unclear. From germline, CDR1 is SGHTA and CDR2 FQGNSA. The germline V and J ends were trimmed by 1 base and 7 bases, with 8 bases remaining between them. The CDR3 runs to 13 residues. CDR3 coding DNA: TGTGCCAGCAGCTTAGGGTCGTGGAATGAGCAGTTCTTC. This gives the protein CASSLGSWNEQFF.

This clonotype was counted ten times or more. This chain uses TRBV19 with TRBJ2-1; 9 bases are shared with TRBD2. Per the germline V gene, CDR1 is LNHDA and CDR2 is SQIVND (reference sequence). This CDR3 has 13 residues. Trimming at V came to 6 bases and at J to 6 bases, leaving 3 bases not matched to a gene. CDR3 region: CASRVAGANEQFF. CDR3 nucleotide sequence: TGTGCCAGTAGGGTAGCGGGGGCCAATGAGCAGTTCTTC.

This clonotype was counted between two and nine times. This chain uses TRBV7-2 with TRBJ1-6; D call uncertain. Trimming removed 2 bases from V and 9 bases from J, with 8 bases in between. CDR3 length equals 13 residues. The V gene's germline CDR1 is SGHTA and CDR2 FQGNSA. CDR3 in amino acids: CASSLSESSPLHF. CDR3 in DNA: TGTGCCAGCAGCTTATCGGAGAGTTCACCCCTCCACTTT.

The CDR3 sequence: CASSPQPVDEQYF. CDR3 DNA sequence: TGTGCCAGCAGTCCACAGCCGGTAGATGAGCAGTACTTC. This chain uses TRBV11-2 with TRBJ2-7; D unresolved. Germline V CDR1 and CDR2: SGHAT, FQNNGV. V lost 6 bases to trimming and J lost 7 bases, with 16 bases between them. The CDR3 totals 13 residues. Full variable domain (missing parts from reference TRBV11-2 and TRBJ2-7): EAGVAQSPRYKIIEKRQSVAFWCNPISGHATLYWYQQILGQGPKLLIQFQNNGVVDDSQLPKDRFSAERLKGVDSTLKIQPAKLEDSAVYLCASSPQPVDEQYFGPGTRLTVT.

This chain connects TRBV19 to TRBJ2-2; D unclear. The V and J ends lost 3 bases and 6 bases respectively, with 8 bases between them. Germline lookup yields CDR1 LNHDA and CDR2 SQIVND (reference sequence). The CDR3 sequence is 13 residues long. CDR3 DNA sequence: TGTGCCAGTAGTATCAGTCTAGCCGGGGAGCTGTTTTTT. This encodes CASSISLAGELFF.

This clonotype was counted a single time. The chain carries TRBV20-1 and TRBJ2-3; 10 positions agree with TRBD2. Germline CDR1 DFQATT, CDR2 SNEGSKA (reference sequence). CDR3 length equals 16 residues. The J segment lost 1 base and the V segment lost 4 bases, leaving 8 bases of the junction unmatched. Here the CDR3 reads CSATTIAGGRTDTQYF. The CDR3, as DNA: TGCAGTGCTACCACTATAGCGGGGGGCCGCACAGATACGCAGTATTTT.

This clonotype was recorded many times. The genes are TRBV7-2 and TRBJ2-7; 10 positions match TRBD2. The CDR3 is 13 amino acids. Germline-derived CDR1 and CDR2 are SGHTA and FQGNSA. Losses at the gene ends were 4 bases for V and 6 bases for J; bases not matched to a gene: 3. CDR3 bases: TGTGCCAGCAGCTCCCGACTAGCGGGCGAGCAGTACTTC. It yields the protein CASSSRLAGEQYF.

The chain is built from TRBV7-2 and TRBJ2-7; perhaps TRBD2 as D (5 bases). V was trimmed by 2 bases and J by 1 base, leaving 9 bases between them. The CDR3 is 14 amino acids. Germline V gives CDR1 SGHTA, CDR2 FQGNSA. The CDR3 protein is CASSLTLESYEQYF. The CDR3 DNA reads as TGTGCCAGCAGCTTAACACTAGAGTCCTACGAGCAGTACTTC.

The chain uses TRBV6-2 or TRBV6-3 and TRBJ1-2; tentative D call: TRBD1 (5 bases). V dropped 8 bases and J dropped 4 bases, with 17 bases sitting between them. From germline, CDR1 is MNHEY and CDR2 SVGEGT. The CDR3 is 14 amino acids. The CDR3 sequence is CASLGHRITYGYTF. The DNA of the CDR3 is TGTGCCAGCCTCGGACACCGGATTACCTATGGCTACACCTTC.

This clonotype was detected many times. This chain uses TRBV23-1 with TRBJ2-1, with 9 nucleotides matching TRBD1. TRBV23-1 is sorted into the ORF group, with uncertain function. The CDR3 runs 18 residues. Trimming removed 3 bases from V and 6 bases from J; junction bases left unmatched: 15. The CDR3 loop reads CASSHPGTGPPQPNEQFF. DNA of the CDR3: TGCGCCAGCAGTCACCCTGGGACAGGGCCCCCGCAACCCAATGAGCAGTTCTTC.

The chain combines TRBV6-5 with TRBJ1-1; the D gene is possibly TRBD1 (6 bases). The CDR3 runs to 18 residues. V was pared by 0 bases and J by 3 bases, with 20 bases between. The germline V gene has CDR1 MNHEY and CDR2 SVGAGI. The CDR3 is CASSYSTGVQGMHTEAFF. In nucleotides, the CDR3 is TGTGCCAGCAGTTACTCGACCGGGGTACAGGGTATGCACACTGAAGCTTTCTTT.

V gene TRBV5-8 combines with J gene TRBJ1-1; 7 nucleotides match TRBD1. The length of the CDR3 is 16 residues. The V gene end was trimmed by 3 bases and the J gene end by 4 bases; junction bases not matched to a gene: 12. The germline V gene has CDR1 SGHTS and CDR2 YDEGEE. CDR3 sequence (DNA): TGTGCCAGCAGCTGGAACAGGGGTGTAACGGGCACTGAAGCTTTCTTT. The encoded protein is CASSWNRGVTGTEAFF.

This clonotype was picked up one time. The CDR3 loop reads CASSILSQGNSPLHF. In DNA form, the CDR3 reads TGTGCCAGTAGTATCTTGTCGCAGGGGAACTCACCCCTCCACTTT. The V gene is TRBV19, the J gene TRBJ1-6, with a possible D match to TRBD1 (6 bases). Trimming stripped 3 bases from V and 10 bases from J, with 16 bases between. The V gene's germline CDR1 is LNHDA and CDR2 SQIVND (reference sequence). This CDR3 has 15 amino acids.

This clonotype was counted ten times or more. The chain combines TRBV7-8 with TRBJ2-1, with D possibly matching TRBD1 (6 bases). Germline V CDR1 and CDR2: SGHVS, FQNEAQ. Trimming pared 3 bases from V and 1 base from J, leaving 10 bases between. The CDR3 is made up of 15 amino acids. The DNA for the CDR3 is TGTGCCAGCAGCTTTAGACAGGATTCCTACAATGAGCAGTTCTTC. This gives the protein CASSFRQDSYNEQFF.

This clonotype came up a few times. CDR3 coding DNA: TGTGCCAGTAACACTTGGGCAGACTACAATCAGCCCCAGCATTTT. Translating gives CASNTWADYNQPQHF. V gene TRBV19 combines with J gene TRBJ1-5, with D hard to call. Deletions cut 7 bases from V and 3 bases from J, with 16 bases between. Germline V gives CDR1 LNHDA, CDR2 SQIVND (reference sequence). The CDR3 loop spans 15 amino acids.

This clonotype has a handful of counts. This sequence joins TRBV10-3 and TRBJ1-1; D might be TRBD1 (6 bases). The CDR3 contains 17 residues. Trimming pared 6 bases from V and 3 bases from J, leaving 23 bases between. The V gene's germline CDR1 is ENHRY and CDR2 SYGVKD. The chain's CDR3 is CAIRQGLGDGMDTEAFF. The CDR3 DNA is TGTGCCATCAGACAGGGCCTTGGAGATGGTATGGACACTGAAGCTTTCTTT.